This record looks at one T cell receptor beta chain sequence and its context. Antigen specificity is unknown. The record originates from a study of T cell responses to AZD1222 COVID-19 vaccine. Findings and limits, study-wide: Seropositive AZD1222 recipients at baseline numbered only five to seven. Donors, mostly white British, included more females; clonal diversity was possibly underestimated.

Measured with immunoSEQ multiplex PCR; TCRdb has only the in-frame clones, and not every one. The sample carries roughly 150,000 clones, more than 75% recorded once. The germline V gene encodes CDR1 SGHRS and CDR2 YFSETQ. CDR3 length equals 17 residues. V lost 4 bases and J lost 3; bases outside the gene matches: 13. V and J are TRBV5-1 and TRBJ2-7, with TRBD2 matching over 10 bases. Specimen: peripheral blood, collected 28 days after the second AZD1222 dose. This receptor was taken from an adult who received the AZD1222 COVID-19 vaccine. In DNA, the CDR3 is TGCGCCAGCAGCCCAACTAGCGGGAAAAAGGGAATCTACGAGCAGTACTTC. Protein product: CASSPTSGKKGIYEQYF.